This T cell receptor beta chain was sequenced for a study of shared clonotypes between healthy human individuals. The overall study: Three CD4 naive, three CD4 memory, two CD8 naive and one CD8 memory plate were used per donor.

In the naive CD8 group, cells lacked CD45RO and were positively selected for CCR7, so terminally differentiated effector memory CD45RA+ cells were left out. An assay was performed, and its level was deep. Some clones are missing from TCRdb's copy, which holds only in-frame ones; the method was immunoSEQ multiplex PCR. This sample has about 750,000 clones, with 80% to 95% found just once. After removal of 0 bases from V and 2 bases from J, the junction contained 10 bases not matched to a gene. Germline loops: CDR1 MGHRA, CDR2 YSYEKL. CDR3 size: 18 residues. The J gene is TRBJ2-5, the V gene TRBV4-1, with 9 bases lining up with TRBD2. The material sequenced was naive CD8+ T cells sorted from blood. The sequence was obtained from a man younger than 45 in good health. The CDR3 spells CASSQDYVAGGRQETQYF. In DNA form, the CDR3 reads TGCGCCAGCAGCCAAGATTACGTCGCGGGAGGGCGGCAAGAGACCCAGTACTTC.